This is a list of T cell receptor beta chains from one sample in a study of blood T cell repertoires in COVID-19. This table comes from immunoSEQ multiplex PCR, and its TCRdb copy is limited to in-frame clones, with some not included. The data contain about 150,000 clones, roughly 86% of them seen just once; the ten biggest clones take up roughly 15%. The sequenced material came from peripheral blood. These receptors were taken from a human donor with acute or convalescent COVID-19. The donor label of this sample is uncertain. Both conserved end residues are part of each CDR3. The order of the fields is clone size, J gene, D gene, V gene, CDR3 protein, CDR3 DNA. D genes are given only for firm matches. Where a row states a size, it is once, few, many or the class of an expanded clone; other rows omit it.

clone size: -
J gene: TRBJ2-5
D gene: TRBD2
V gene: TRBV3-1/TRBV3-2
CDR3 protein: CASSPPPYSGGWKETQYF
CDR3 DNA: TGTGCCAGCAGCCCCCCCCCATATAGCGGGGGATGGAAAGAGACCCAGTACTTC

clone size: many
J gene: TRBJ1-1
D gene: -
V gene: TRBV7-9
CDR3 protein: CASSSTGTEAFF
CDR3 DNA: TGTGCCAGCAGCTCGACAGGTACTGAAGCTTTCTTT

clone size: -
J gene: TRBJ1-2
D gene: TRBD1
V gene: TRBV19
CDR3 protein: CASTPGQGSPNYGYTF
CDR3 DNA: TGTGCCAGTACCCCGGGACAGGGCTCCCCTAACTATGGCTACACCTTC

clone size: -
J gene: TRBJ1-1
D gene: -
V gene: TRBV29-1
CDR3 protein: CSVDSYTEAFF
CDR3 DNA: TGCAGCGTTGACAGTTACACTGAAGCTTTCTTT

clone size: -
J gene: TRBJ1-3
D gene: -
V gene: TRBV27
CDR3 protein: CASSSTRGNTIYF
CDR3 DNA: TGTGCCAGCAGTTCGACGCGGGGAAACACCATATATTTT

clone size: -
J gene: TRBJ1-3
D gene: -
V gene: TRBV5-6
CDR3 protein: CASSLAGSRSGNTIYF
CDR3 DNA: TGTGCTAGCAGCTTAGCAGGGTCGCGCTCTGGAAACACCATATATTTT

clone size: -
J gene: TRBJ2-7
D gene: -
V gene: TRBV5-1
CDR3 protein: CASSLDRGYEQYF
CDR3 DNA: TGCGCCAGCAGCTTGGATAGGGGTTACGAGCAGTACTTC

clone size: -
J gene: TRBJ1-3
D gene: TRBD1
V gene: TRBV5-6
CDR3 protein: CASSPGQRNTIYF
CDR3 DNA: TGTGCCAGCAGCCCGGGACAGCGAAACACCATATATTTT

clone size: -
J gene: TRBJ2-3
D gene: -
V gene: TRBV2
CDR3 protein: CASSPLLSTDTQYF
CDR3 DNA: TGTGCCAGCAGTCCCCTACTCAGCACAGATACGCAGTATTTT

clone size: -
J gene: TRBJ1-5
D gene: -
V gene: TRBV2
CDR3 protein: CASSESTVYQPQHF
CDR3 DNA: TGTGCCAGCAGTGAATCGACAGTTTATCAGCCCCAGCATTTT

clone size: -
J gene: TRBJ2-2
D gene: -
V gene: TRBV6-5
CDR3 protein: CASPAGTGELFF
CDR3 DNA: TGTGCCAGCCCTGCAGGCACCGGGGAGCTGTTTTTT

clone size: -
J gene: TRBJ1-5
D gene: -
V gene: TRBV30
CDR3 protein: CAWSVPGGNQPQHF
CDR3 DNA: TGTGCCTGGAGTGTACCCGGGGGCAATCAGCCCCAGCATTTT

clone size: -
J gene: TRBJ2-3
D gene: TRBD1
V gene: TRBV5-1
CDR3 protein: CASTFPGQGVADTQYF
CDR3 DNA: TGCGCCAGCACCTTTCCGGGACAGGGGGTCGCAGATACGCAGTATTTT

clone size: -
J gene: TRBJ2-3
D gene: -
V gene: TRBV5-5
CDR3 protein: CASSLSGPPDTQYF
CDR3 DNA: TGTGCCAGCAGCTTAAGCGGACCCCCAGATACGCAGTATTTT

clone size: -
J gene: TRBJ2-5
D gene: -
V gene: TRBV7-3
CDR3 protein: CASSLGRQETQYF
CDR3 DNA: TGTGCCAGCAGCTTAGGGCGACAAGAGACCCAGTACTTC

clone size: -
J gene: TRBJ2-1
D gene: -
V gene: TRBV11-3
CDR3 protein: CASSLGGGWYNEQFF
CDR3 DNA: TGTGCCAGCAGCTTAGGCGGGGGCTGGTACAATGAGCAGTTCTTC

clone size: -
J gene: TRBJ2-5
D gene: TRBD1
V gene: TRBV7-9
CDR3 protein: CASSRTGTPQETQYF
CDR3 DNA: TGTGCCAGCAGCCGGACAGGGACTCCCCAAGAGACCCAGTACTTC

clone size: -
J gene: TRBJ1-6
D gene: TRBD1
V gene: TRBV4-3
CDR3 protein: CASSQDRTGPTPSPLHF
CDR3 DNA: TGCGCCAGCAGCCAAGACCGGACAGGGCCCACGCCGTCACCCCTCCACTTT

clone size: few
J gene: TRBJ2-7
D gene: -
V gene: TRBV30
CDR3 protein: CAWSASRSGLNYEQYF
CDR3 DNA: TGTGCCTGGAGCGCCTCGAGGAGCGGGTTGAACTACGAGCAGTACTTC

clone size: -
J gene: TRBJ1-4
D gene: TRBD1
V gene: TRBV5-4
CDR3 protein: CASSLGGTGSEKLFF
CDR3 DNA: TGTGCCAGCAGCTTGGGTGGGACAGGGAGTGAAAAACTGTTTTTT

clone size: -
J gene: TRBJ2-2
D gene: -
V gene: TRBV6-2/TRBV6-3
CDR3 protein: CASSYNAFTGELFF
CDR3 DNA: TGTGCCAGCAGTTATAATGCGTTCACCGGGGAGCTGTTTTTT

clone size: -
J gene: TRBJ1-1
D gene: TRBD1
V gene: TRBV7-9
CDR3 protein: CASSSRTGVDTEAFF
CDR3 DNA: TGTGCCAGCAGCTCGCGGACAGGGGTGGACACTGAAGCTTTCTTT

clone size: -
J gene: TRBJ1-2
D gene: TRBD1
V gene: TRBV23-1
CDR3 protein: CASSQRQGVVYTF
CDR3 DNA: TGCGCCAGCAGTCAAAGGCAGGGGGTGGTCTACACCTTC

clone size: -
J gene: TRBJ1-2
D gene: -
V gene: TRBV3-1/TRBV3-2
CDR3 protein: CASSGENYGYTF
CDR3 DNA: TGTGCCAGCAGCGGAGAGAACTATGGCTACACCTTC

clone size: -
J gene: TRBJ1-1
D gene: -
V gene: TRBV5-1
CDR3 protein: CASSLLGVGTEAFF
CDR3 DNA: TGCGCCAGCAGCTTATTGGGCGTGGGCACTGAAGCTTTCTTT

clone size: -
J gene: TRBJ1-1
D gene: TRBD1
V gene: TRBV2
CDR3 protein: CASSRDRASTEAFF
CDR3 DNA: TGTGCCAGCAGTCGGGACAGGGCATCCACTGAAGCTTTCTTT

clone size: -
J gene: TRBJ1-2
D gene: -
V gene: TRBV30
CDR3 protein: CAWSATGTGYTF
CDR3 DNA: TGTGCCTGGAGTGCGACAGGTACAGGCTACACCTTC

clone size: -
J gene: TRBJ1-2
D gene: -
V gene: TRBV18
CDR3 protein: CASSPVTPKGRGKGGYTF
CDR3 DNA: TGTGCCAGCTCACCGGTTACCCCCAAAGGCAGGGGAAAGGGAGGCTACACCTTC

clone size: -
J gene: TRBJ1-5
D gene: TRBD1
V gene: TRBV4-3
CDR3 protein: CASSPSSQGAYQPQHF
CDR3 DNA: TGCGCCAGCAGCCCGAGTTCACAGGGGGCGTATCAGCCCCAGCATTTT

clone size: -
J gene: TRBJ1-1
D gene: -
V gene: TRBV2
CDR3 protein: CASARDMNTEAFF
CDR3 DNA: TGTGCCAGCGCGCGAGATATGAACACTGAAGCTTTCTTT

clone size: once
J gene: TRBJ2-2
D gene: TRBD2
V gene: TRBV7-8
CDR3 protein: CASSDPALAGAPTTGELFF
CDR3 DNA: TGTGCCAGCAGCGATCCAGCGCTAGCGGGGGCCCCCACGACCGGGGAGCTGTTTTTT

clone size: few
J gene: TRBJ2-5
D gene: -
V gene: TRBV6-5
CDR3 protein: CASSRTIQETQYF
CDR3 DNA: TGTGCCAGCTCAAGGACTATACAAGAGACCCAGTACTTC

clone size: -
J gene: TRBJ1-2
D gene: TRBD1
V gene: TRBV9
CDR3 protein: CASSQRQGASGYTF
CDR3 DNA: TGTGCCAGCAGCCAAAGACAGGGGGCGAGTGGCTACACCTTC

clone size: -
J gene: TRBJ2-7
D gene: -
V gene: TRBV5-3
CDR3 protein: CGGYEQYF
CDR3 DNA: TGTGGAGGATACGAGCAGTACTTC

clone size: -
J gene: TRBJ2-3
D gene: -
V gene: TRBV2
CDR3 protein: CASGLITDTQYF
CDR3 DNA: TGTGCCAGCGGCCTTATAACAGATACGCAGTATTTT

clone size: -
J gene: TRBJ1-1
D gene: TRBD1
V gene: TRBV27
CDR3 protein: CASSLRGTGFEAFF
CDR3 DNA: TGTGCCAGCAGTTTACGAGGGACAGGGTTTGAAGCTTTCTTT